This TCR beta chain was sequenced in a study of CXCR3-negative and CXCR3-positive naive CD8 T cells. Findings and caveats of the study: More hydrophobic TRB CDR3s occurred in CXCR3-positive than in CXCR3-negative naive cells. Both naive subsets carried similar amounts of surface CD5, so TCR strength was inferred from TRB CDR3 properties. For memory CD8+ cells diversity was much lower, but both naive subsets had comparably high diversity.

The CDR3 length is 16 residues. Germline assignment: CDR1 LGHNA and CDR2 YNFKEQ. TRB cDNA libraries were made by UMI-labeled 5' RACE. With the 5' RACE reads reprocessed, TCRdb shows one record per CDR3 protein and no DNA. In total, the table holds roughly 90,000 distinct CDR3 sequences. Points on this clonotype: The antigen is undetermined.

Naivety in CD8+ T cells corresponded to a CD45RO-CCR7+CD27+CD95- phenotype. Sequencing was performed on naive CXCR3- CD8+ T cells from blood. Subset meaning: CD45RO-CCR7+CD27+CD95- naive CD8+ T cells lacking CXCR3 (TNR3-). The genes are TRBV4-2 and TRBJ1-5; TCRdb picks TRBD1, but there is no DNA to check that call. The receptor was isolated from a human donor in good health. Some clones in this sample may be carry-over from other donors' samples. This chain's CDR3 is CASSELGGTGGQPQHF.